Each of the 11 T cell receptor beta chains below was sequenced from the same sample in a study of T cells in Graves' hyperthyroidism and ophthalmopathy. The investigators amplified TCR beta CDR3 regions from RNA transcripts. First-round RT-PCR with HTBI primers amplified the TCR CDR3 region. TCRdb re-called the multiplex PCR reads through MiXCR, storing one row per CDR3 protein. The sample lists 500,000 to 650,000 distinct CDR3 sequences, about 14% occurring once. Material for sequencing was blood. All receptors derive from a woman between 45 and 60 years old with Graves' ophthalmopathy.

This clonotype was seen only a few times. A read error may be the cause here, since a much bigger clone is one base away. The chain recombines TRBV7-2 with TRBJ2-7; perhaps D is TRBD1 or TRBD2 (5 bases each). The CDR3 consists of 15 residues. The V and J ends lost 1 base and 2 bases respectively, with 12 bases between them. Germline values: CDR1 SGHTA, CDR2 FQGNSA. CDR3 protein: CASSLGPEGTYEQYF. The CDR3 DNA reads TGTGCCAGCAGCTTAGGCCCAGAGGGGACCTACGAGCAGTACTTC.

This clonotype has at least ten counts. J is TRBJ1-2 and V is TRBV10-3; the match to TRBD1 covers 8 bases. The CDR3 extends over 15 amino acids. Losses at the gene ends were 8 bases for V and 7 bases for J; bases not matched to a gene: 15. The germline gives CDR1 ENHRY, CDR2 SYGVKD. The CDR3 loop is CAIFMADREASGYTF. The CDR3 DNA is TGTGCCATCTTCATGGCGGACAGGGAGGCCTCTGGCTACACCTTC.

CDR3 loop: CASSPDRGPKQYF. The CDR3 DNA reads TGTGCCAGCAGCCCGGACAGGGGGCCAAAGCAGTACTTC. The chain combines TRBV5-6 with TRBJ2-7, with 11 bases identical to TRBD1. Per the germline V gene, CDR1 is SGHDT and CDR2 is YYEEEE. The CDR3 has 13 amino acids. The trim removed 4 bases at V and 8 bases at J, leaving 5 bases unmatched. The complete variable domain, with remaining parts taken from reference TRBV5-6 and TRBJ2-7, reads DAGVTQSPTHLIKTRGQQVTLRCSPKSGHDTVSWYQQALGQGPQFIFQYYEEEERQRGNFPDRFSGHQFPNYSSELNVNALLLGDSALYLCASSPDRGPKQYFGPGTRLTVT.

This clonotype was seen ten or more times. This chain uses TRBV12-3 or TRBV12-4 with TRBJ2-1, with unresolved D. Trimming took off 6 bases at V and 6 bases at J, with 15 bases between the two ends. The CDR3 contains 14 residues. CDR3 in DNA: TGTGCCAGCAGCCCCTTGCTAGTTCGCAATGAGCAGTTCTTC. Translating gives CASSPLLVRNEQFF.

This clonotype was seen many times. This CDR3 reads CATQGQGSNEQYF. The CDR3 DNA sequence: TGTGCCACCCAGGGACAGGGCTCTAACGAGCAGTACTTC. The rearrangement uses TRBV10-3 and TRBJ2-7; 9 nucleotides line up with TRBD1. Per the germline V gene, CDR1 is ENHRY and CDR2 is SYGVKD. This CDR3 is built from 13 residues. The J segment lost 5 bases and the V segment lost 10 bases, leaving 9 bases of the junction unmatched.

In the case of this clonotype: A much larger clone lies one base from this, so it may be a read error. The J gene is TRBJ2-2, the V gene TRBV28; 10 nucleotides align to TRBD2. Per germline, CDR1 MDHEN and CDR2 SYDVKM. This CDR3 is 18 amino acids long. The CDR3 region is CASTPEGSGRALTGELSF. CDR3 sequence (DNA): TGTGCCAGCACCCCCGAAGGAAGCGGGAGGGCCTTGACCGGGGAGCTGTCTTTT.

The table lists this clonotype with many counts. The rearrangement links TRBV2 to TRBJ2-1; maybe TRBD1 (6 bases). The CDR3 loop spans 13 amino acids. Trimming removed 9 bases from V and 5 bases from J, with 14 bases in between. CDR1 SNHLY and CDR2 FYNNEI come from the germline V gene. The CDR3 is CAREDRINNEQFF. CDR3 sequence (DNA): TGTGCCAGGGAAGACAGGATTAACAATGAGCAGTTCTTC.

At least ten counts were recorded for this clonotype. The chain couples TRBV6-2 or TRBV6-3 to TRBJ2-7; TRBD1 is a possible D gene (5 bases). The length of the CDR3 is 15 residues. Trimming left V 0 bases short and J 4 bases short, with 13 bases between. Germline-derived CDR1 and CDR2 are MNHEY and SVGEGT. This CDR3 is CASSYSNQGLYEQYF. CDR3 DNA sequence: TGTGCCAGCAGTTACTCGAATCAGGGCTTGTACGAGCAGTACTTC.

This clonotype has ten or more counts. The genes are TRBV5-1 and TRBJ2-1; possible D gene TRBD2, 5 bases. The CDR3 covers 15 residues. Germline CDR1 reads SGHRS; CDR2 reads YFSETQ. V was clipped by 2 bases and J by 0 bases, with 9 bases between them. The CDR3: CASSFSVGSYNEQFF. The CDR3 DNA sequence: TGCGCCAGCAGCTTTAGCGTGGGCTCCTACAATGAGCAGTTCTTC.

V and J are TRBV12-3 or TRBV12-4 and TRBJ2-1; the match to TRBD2 covers 7 bases. The CDR3 covers 12 residues. Trimming took 4 bases from V and 15 from J; bases not matched to a gene: 9. CDR3 sequence reads: CASSSGGGPVFF. The CDR3 bases are TGTGCCAGCAGTTCCGGGGGAGGGCCGGTGTTCTTC.

The gene calls are TRBV6-1 and TRBJ2-7; D may match TRBD1 or TRBD2 (5 bases each). CDR1 and CDR2 from the germline V gene are MNHNS and SASEGT. V lost 6 bases and J lost 2, with 14 bases in between. The CDR3 extends over 14 amino acids. CDR3 sequence reads: CASSRLEGTYEQYF. The CDR3 nucleotides read TGTGCCAGCAGCCGCCTCGAGGGGACCTACGAGCAGTACTTC.